A single sample gave rise to the 2 T cell receptor beta chains below, sequenced in a study of cytomegalovirus exposure and HLA in healthy donors listed by TCRdb under 2017. Library preparation used the immunoSEQ multiplex PCR assay. The multiplex PCR relied on a mix of 60 forward primers for TCR Vbeta segments and 13 reverse primers for TCR Jbeta segments. TCRdb took this table from immuneACCESS and kept in-frame rearrangements with V and J called. Such tables lack part of the clones; where checked against another copy, unresolved V genes explain under half of the gap, and the rest is unexplained. The sample contains approximately 180,000 clones, roughly 13% of them found a single time. The ten largest clones capture about 7.8% of the sample. Sequencing was done on a sample of PBMCs. Receptors were obtained from a man in his fifties or sixties in good health and CMV-seropositive.

CDR3: CSAEDRVKNYGYTF. As DNA, the CDR3 is TGCAGCGCGGAGGACAGGGTGAAAAACTATGGCTACACCTTC. The V gene is TRBV29-1, the J gene TRBJ1-2; 8 positions agree with TRBD1. The CDR3 has 14 residues. V lost 7 bases to trimming and J lost 2 bases; unmatched junction nucleotides: 9. In germline, CDR1 is SQVTM, CDR2 ANQGSEA.

The rearrangement uses TRBV28 and TRBJ1-2; D gene ambiguous. The CDR3 is 12 residues long. V lost 4 bases and J 4 bases, leaving 7 bases between the germline ends. CDR1 and CDR2 from the germline V gene are MDHEN and SYDVKM. The CDR3 DNA is TGTGCCAGCAGTTCGGGGATCTATGGCTACACCTTC. It translates to CASSSGIYGYTF.